This T cell receptor beta chain originates from a study of regulatory dendritic cells for organ transplantation. Sorted T cells were CFSE-labeled and cultured approximately five days with allogeneic regulatory or mature dendritic cells at 1:10. Germline assignment: CDR1 MRHNA and CDR2 SNTAGT. Unmatched junction bases numbered 15, after V lost 10 bases and J lost 8 bases. This CDR3 contains 16 residues. This clone was seen only once. The target antigen is unknown. Produced via immunoSEQ multiplex PCR; TCRdb's table is partial and in-frame only. The profile shows 20,000 or so clones, less than 90% of them singletons. Study conclusions and caveats: Naive CD4+ and CD8+ repertoires were highly diverse; memory CD8+ was most oligoclonal.

Sample: naive CD4+ T cells from blood cultured with dendritic cells. Subset denoted: CD45RA+ naive T cells. V usage is TRBV6-4 and J usage is TRBJ1-6; TRBD1 matches 9 bases. The TCR comes from a human donor in good health. CDR3 in amino acids: CAINPQDRGGYSPLHF. DNA for the CDR3: TGTGCCATCAATCCGCAGGACAGGGGCGGTTATTCACCCCTCCACTTT.